These 25 T cell receptor beta chains originate from one sample sequenced in a study of early T cells in non-severe SARS-CoV-2 infection. Via MiXCR, TCRdb re-called the 5' RACE reads, giving one row per CDR3 protein. The top ten hold around 4.5% of the sample, which has tens of thousands of distinct CDR3 sequences, under 15% seen once. Input material: whole blood. Receptors originate from an adult who was a healthcare worker with PCR-confirmed SARS-CoV-2 infection or an uninfected control (not recorded which).

Many counts were recorded for this clonotype. The gene calls are TRBV7-2 and TRBJ2-2, with D perhaps matching TRBD1 (6 bases). CDR3 length: 14 amino acids. Germline loops: CDR1 SGHTA, CDR2 FQGNSA. Trimming stripped 7 bases from V and 4 bases from J, with 13 bases between. CDR3: CASTLGQTTGELFF. The DNA for the CDR3 is TGTGCCAGCACCCTCGGACAGACCACCGGGGAGCTGTTTTTT.

This clonotype showed up many times. The CDR3 DNA reads as TGTGCCAGCAGTTACTGGGGGTACCAAGAGACCCAGTACTTC. Protein product: CASSYWGYQETQYF. The chain has TRBV6-5 and TRBJ2-5; D possibly matches TRBD1 or TRBD2 (5 bases each). Germline V CDR1 and CDR2: MNHEY, SVGAGI. The CDR3 is 14 residues long. V was trimmed by 1 base and J by 0 bases, leaving 6 bases between them.

This clonotype was detected ten times or more. The CDR3 protein is CSAGTSGIGADTQYF. The CDR3 region has the DNA TGCAGCGCCGGGACTAGCGGGATAGGGGCAGATACGCAGTATTTT. This chain connects TRBV29-1 to TRBJ2-3, with 13 nucleotides matching TRBD2. The CDR3 length is 15 residues. The germline CDR1 and CDR2 sequences are SQVTM and ANQGSEA. V shed 7 bases and J 4 bases; nucleotides not matched to a gene: 8.

This chain links TRBV11-2 with TRBJ1-6; no reliable D call. The CDR3 is 15 amino acids. Trimming removed 3 bases from V and 10 bases from J, with 16 bases in between. Per the germline V gene, CDR1 is SGHAT and CDR2 is FQNNGV. CDR3 loop: CASSLEDLGKSPLHF. CDR3 nucleotides: TGTGCCAGCAGCTTGGAAGATCTGGGAAAATCACCCCTCCACTTT.

The J gene is TRBJ2-2, the V gene TRBV9; D gene unclear. CDR3 length: 13 residues. Trimming removed 1 base at V and 5 bases at J, with 6 bases between. CDR1 SGDLS and CDR2 YYNGEE come from the germline V gene. CDR3 in amino acids: CASSVTDTGELFF. CDR3 coding DNA: TGTGCCAGCAGCGTAACCGATACCGGGGAGCTGTTTTTT.

This clonotype was seen more than once but under ten times. The DNA for the CDR3 is TGTGCCAGCAGCCACCGGAATCCTACTTCCGAGCAGTACTTC. Amino acid sequence: CASSHRNPTSEQYF. The chain uses TRBV3-1 and TRBJ2-7; D remains unclear. This CDR3 spans 14 amino acids. V shed 3 bases and J shed 6 bases, with 15 bases lying between them. Germline V lookup: CDR1 LGHDT, CDR2 YNNKEL (reference sequence).

This clonotype was observed a few times. CDR3 in amino acids: CASSYQAGDSPLHF. The CDR3 bases are TGTGCCAGCAGTTACCAGGCGGGGGATTCACCCCTCCACTTT. The chain employs TRBV6-5 and TRBJ1-6, with a weak D call TRBD1 (5 bases). The CDR3 spans 14 residues. The germline gives CDR1 MNHEY, CDR2 SVGAGI. V was clipped by 2 bases and J by 8 bases, with 10 bases between them.

Note on this clonotype: Mismatch with germline at one junction end may stem from a read error. This chain joins TRBV7-6 and TRBJ2-2; D not resolved. The CDR3 is 12 amino acids. Germline V gene data show CDR1 as SGHVS and CDR2 as FNYEAQ. CDR3: CASGLVTGELFF. CDR3 DNA sequence: TGTGCCAGCGGCTTAGTCACCGGGGAGCTGTTTTTT.

This clonotype was seen a handful of times. V is TRBV5-1 and J is TRBJ2-7; D possibly uses TRBD1 or TRBD2 (5 bases each). The CDR3 extends over 14 amino acids. V shed 4 bases and J shed 0 bases, with 11 bases lying between them. The germline V gene has CDR1 SGHRS and CDR2 YFSETQ. This chain's CDR3 is CASSGGTSSYEQYF. The CDR3 DNA reads TGCGCCAGCAGCGGGGGTACGAGCTCCTACGAGCAGTACTTC. Full variable domain (remainder filled in from reference TRBV5-1 and TRBJ2-7): KAGVTQTPRYLIKTRGQQVTLSCSPISGHRSVSWYQQTPGQGLQFLFEYFSETQRNKGNFPGRFSGRQFSNSRSEMNVSTLELGDSALYLCASSGGTSSYEQYFGPGTRLTVT.

This clonotype came up a few times. This chain links TRBV28 with TRBJ1-2; D call uncertain. The CDR3 covers 11 residues. Trimming removed 5 bases at V and 7 bases at J, with 8 bases between. Germline CDR1 reads MDHEN; CDR2 reads SYDVKM. DNA of the CDR3: TGTGCCAGCAGTACGTTCGGTGGCTACACCTTC. As protein: CASSTFGGYTF.

The sample holds a few counts of this clonotype. V usage is TRBV11-2 and J usage is TRBJ2-1; 11 bases map to TRBD2. The CDR3 covers 16 residues. CDR1 and CDR2 (germline): SGHAT, FQNNGV. After removal of 1 base from V and 4 bases from J, the junction contained 3 bases not matched to a gene. The CDR3 loop reads CASSLVGTSGYNEQFF. CDR3 in DNA: TGTGCCAGCAGCTTAGTTGGGACTAGCGGTTACAATGAGCAGTTCTTC.

This clonotype turned up a few times. The chain combines TRBV12-3 or TRBV12-4 with TRBJ2-7; the match to TRBD1 covers 7 bases. The CDR3 sequence is 13 residues long. The V and J ends lost 7 bases and 3 bases, in that order; junction bases with no gene match: 6. The CDR3 DNA reads as TGTGCCAGCACCCGGGACAGCCGCTACGAGCAGTACTTC. This codes for CASTRDSRYEQYF.

This clonotype was recorded a few times. V is TRBV30 and J is TRBJ1-1; tentative D call: TRBD1 (5 bases). This CDR3 spans 13 amino acids. Germline-derived CDR1 and CDR2 are GTSNPN and SVGIG (reference sequence). V was shortened by 1 base and J by 6 bases, with 12 bases between the two germline ends. The CDR3 reads CAWSGGRQAEAFF. The CDR3 DNA is TGTGCCTGGAGTGGGGGCAGACAAGCTGAAGCTTTCTTT.

This clonotype was observed at least ten times. The chain uses TRBV6-4 and TRBJ2-7; a possible D gene is TRBD2 (6 bases). This CDR3 comprises 16 residues. Trimming left V 6 bases short and J 0 bases short, with 18 bases between. The germline V gene has CDR1 MRHNA and CDR2 SNTAGT. In nucleotides, the CDR3 is TGTGCCAGCAGCCCCTCTGGAGGGGCGAGCTCCTACGAGCAGTACTTC. This encodes CASSPSGGASSYEQYF.

To note about this clonotype: The conserved phenylalanine or tryptophan is not found at the CDR3 terminus, so this likely reflects a read error. The rearrangement joins TRBV20-1 to TRBJ2-3, with TRBD2 matching over 13 bases. CDR1 and CDR2 from the germline V gene are DFQATT and SNEGSKA (reference sequence). The CDR3 loop spans 18 amino acids. V dropped 5 bases and J dropped 2; count of bases not matched to a gene: 13. The CDR3 sequence is CSADPAGLAGVITDTQYI. The CDR3 DNA is TGCAGTGCTGATCCTGCCGGACTAGCGGGAGTTATCACAGATACGCAGTATATT.

The table lists this clonotype with a few counts. The chain joins TRBV7-6 to TRBJ2-2; D is unresolved. The CDR3 sequence is 13 residues long. CDR1 is SGHVS and CDR2 is FNYEAQ in the germline V gene. V lost 0 bases, J lost 5 bases, and 4 bases lay in between. The CDR3 protein is CASSLALTGELFF. DNA for the CDR3: TGTGCCAGCAGCTTAGCCTTAACCGGGGAGCTGTTTTTT.

This clonotype was seen at least ten times. The V call is TRBV7-9, the J call TRBJ2-3; 9 nucleotides agree with TRBD1. The germline gives CDR1 SEHNR, CDR2 FQNEAQ (reference sequence). With 5 bases clipped from V and 2 bases from J, the junction kept 14 bases outside the gene matches. This CDR3 comprises 18 residues. The CDR3 protein is CASSQIVWTGDSTDTQYF. CDR3 DNA sequence: TGTGCCAGCAGCCAAATCGTCTGGACAGGGGATTCCACAGATACGCAGTATTTT.

This chain connects TRBV7-9 to TRBJ2-1; either TRBD1 or TRBD2 may fit D (5 bases each). The CDR3 consists of 13 residues. Germline V gives CDR1 SEHNR, CDR2 FQNEAQ (reference sequence). Trimming removed 5 bases from V and 5 bases from J, with 10 bases in between. The DNA of the CDR3 is TGTGCCAGCAGCCGGGACGGCAACAATGAGCAGTTCTTC. The encoded protein is CASSRDGNNEQFF. Full variable domain (rest looked up from reference TRBV7-9 and TRBJ2-1): DTGVSQNPRHKITKRGQNVTFRCDPISEHNRLYWYRQTLGQGPEFLTYFQNEAQLEKSRLLSDRFSAERPKGSFSTLEIQRTEQGDSAMYLCASSRDGNNEQFFGPGTRLTVL.

This clonotype was seen at least ten times. The chain joins TRBV2 to TRBJ2-5; 8 bases agree with TRBD1. Germline V gene sequence: CDR1 SNHLY, CDR2 FYNNEI. This CDR3 has 13 amino acids. With 6 bases clipped from V and 5 bases from J, the junction kept 5 bases outside the gene matches. CDR3 in DNA: TGTGCCAGCAGCGGGACAGGAATGGAGACCCAGTACTTC. Protein product: CASSGTGMETQYF.

This clonotype was detected ten times or more. The chain uses TRBV11-2 and TRBJ2-1, with 15 bases fitting TRBD2. This CDR3 is 17 amino acids long. Germline V gene sequence: CDR1 SGHAT, CDR2 FQNNGV. V trimming: 5 bases; J trimming: 2 bases; junction bases outside the gene matches: 4. Here the CDR3 DNA reads TGTGCCAGCAGCCTCGGGACTAGCGGGGGGACCTACAATGAGCAGTTCTTC. It is translated as CASSLGTSGGTYNEQFF.

V and J are TRBV12-3 or TRBV12-4 and TRBJ1-5, with D hard to call. With 1 base removed from V and 0 bases from J, the gap between germline ends came to 7 bases. The CDR3 extends over 15 amino acids. CDR3 sequence reads: CASSLVDGSNQPQHF. CDR3 bases: TGTGCCAGCAGTTTAGTGGACGGTAGCAATCAGCCCCAGCATTTT.

This clonotype was counted only a few times. The chain joins TRBV28 to TRBJ1-5; D uncertain. The V gene's germline CDR1 is MDHEN and CDR2 SYDVKM. The CDR3 sequence is 14 residues long. V was cut by 5 bases and J by 4 bases, with 12 bases left in between. CDR3 region: CASSTRHPNQPQHF. CDR3 bases: TGTGCCAGCAGTACAAGACATCCTAATCAGCCCCAGCATTTT.

The chain has TRBV29-1 and TRBJ1-5, with a tentative D call TRBD1 (5 bases). CDR3 length: 14 residues. The germline V and J ends were trimmed by 4 bases and 4 bases, with 14 bases remaining between them. Germline CDR1 is SQVTM and CDR2 is ANQGSEA. The CDR3 coding sequence is TGCAGCGTTGTGGCTGGGGCTGGAAATCAGCCCCAGCATTTT. Its protein is CSVVAGAGNQPQHF.

There are a few counts of this clonotype. The J gene is TRBJ1-6, the V gene TRBV7-6; D not certain. CDR1 and CDR2 (germline): SGHVS, FNYEAQ. CDR3 size: 12 residues. V was clipped by 4 bases and J by 7 bases, with 5 bases between them. The chain's CDR3 is CASSSQNSPLHF. CDR3 bases: TGTGCCAGCAGCTCCCAAAATTCACCCCTCCACTTT. Based on the CDR3 plus reference TRBV7-6 and TRBJ1-6, the full variable domain is GAGVSQSPRYKVTKRGQDVALRCDPISGHVSLYWYRQALGQGPEFLTYFNYEAQQDKSGLPNDRFSAERPEGSISTLTIQRTEQRDSAMYRCASSSQNSPLHFGNGTRLTVT.

This clonotype was seen ten or more times. CDR3 amino acids: CASRGTFQGTEAFF. The DNA of the CDR3 is TGTGCCAGCAGAGGGACGTTCCAGGGAACTGAAGCTTTCTTT. The gene calls are TRBV7-8 and TRBJ1-1; D perhaps matches TRBD1 (5 bases). Deletions cut 6 bases from V and 5 bases from J, with 16 bases between. The CDR3 spans 14 residues. Germline CDR1 and CDR2: SGHVS and FQNEAQ.